One and the same sample provided the 9 T cell receptor beta chains below, sequenced in a study of Graves' ophthalmopathy and Graves' hyperthyroidism. RNA transcripts provided the template for amplifying TCR beta CDR3 regions. HTBI-primed RT-PCR formed the first round, and a multiplex PCR formed the second. TCRdb passed the multiplex PCR reads through MiXCR, listing each CDR3 protein once. The data hold 400,000 to 500,000 distinct CDR3 sequences, with about 21% observed a single time. Sequencing was done on a sample of peripheral blood. Source of these receptors: a woman between 18 and 30 years old with stable Graves' hyperthyroidism.

This chain uses TRBV5-1 with TRBJ2-5; D possibly uses TRBD1 or TRBD2 (6 bases each). Per germline, CDR1 SGHRS and CDR2 YFSETQ. With 3 bases removed from V and 4 bases from J, the gap between germline ends came to 19 bases. The CDR3 is 16 amino acids. CDR3 coding DNA: TGCGCCAGCAGCTCGGAGGGGGACGTGTGGGGAGAGACCCAGTACTTC. As protein: CASSSEGDVWGETQYF.

This clonotype was seen many times. CDR3 sequence: CASSPGLMRVTHEQYF. CDR3 nucleotide sequence: TGTGCCAGCAGTCCCGGCCTGATGAGGGTCACCCACGAGCAGTACTTC. The chain couples TRBV6-1 to TRBJ2-7; tentative D call: TRBD2 (5 bases). In germline, CDR1 is MNHNS, CDR2 SASEGT. Trimming cost V 5 bases and J 5 bases, with 22 bases left between them. This CDR3 is built from 16 residues.

This clonotype has at least ten counts. V is TRBV6-1 and J is TRBJ2-5; D may be TRBD2 (5 bases). Trimming took 5 bases from V and 0 from J, leaving 13 bases between them. Germline assignment: CDR1 MNHNS and CDR2 SASEGT. This CDR3 is 15 amino acids long. CDR3 nucleotides: TGTGCCAGCAGTCGACGACTCGGGAACCAAGAGACCCAGTACTTC. This translates into CASSRRLGNQETQYF.

This clonotype showed up just once. V gene TRBV5-1 combines with J gene TRBJ1-1; unclear D gene. The CDR3 has 15 amino acids. The germline V and J ends were trimmed by 0 bases and 3 bases, with 12 bases remaining between them. Germline V gene lookup returns CDR1 SGHRS and CDR2 YFSETQ. The CDR3 DNA follows: TGCGCCAGCAGCTTGGAAGGTCAACATTACACTGAAGCTTTCTTT. Translation: CASSLEGQHYTEAFF.

There are a few counts of this clonotype. V and J are TRBV28 and TRBJ1-2, with 11 bases aligning to TRBD1. V gave up 6 bases and J gave up 4 bases; unmatched junction bases: 13. Germline assignment: CDR1 MDHEN and CDR2 SYDVKM. This CDR3 is built from 17 residues. CDR3 in DNA: TGTGCCAGCAGCGGTCTCCCCGGGGACAGGGGGATCTATGGCTACACCTTC. Its translation is CASSGLPGDRGIYGYTF.

This clonotype was seen a handful of times. The genes are TRBV19 and TRBJ2-2; 9 bases match TRBD2. V was clipped by 2 bases and J by 4 bases; unmatched bases: 8. The CDR3 loop spans 17 amino acids. CDR1 and CDR2 from the germline V gene are LNHDA and SQIVND (reference sequence). CDR3 DNA sequence: TGTGCCAGTAGTATACTTTGGGGACTAGCCGGCACCGGGGAGCTGTTTTTT. This encodes CASSILWGLAGTGELFF. The variable domain in full, completed from reference TRBV19 and TRBJ2-2, reads DGGITQSPKYLFRKEGQNVTLSCEQNLNHDAMYWYRQDPGQGLRLIYYSQIVNDFQKGDIAEGYSVSREKKESFPLTVTSAQKNPTAFYLCASSILWGLAGTGELFFGEGSRLTVL.

This clonotype was recorded many times. The rearrangement uses TRBV2 and TRBJ1-5, with D possibly matching TRBD1 (5 bases). The CDR3 has 16 amino acids. With 8 bases removed from V and 5 bases from J, the gap between germline ends came to 22 bases. Germline V gives CDR1 SNHLY, CDR2 FYNNEI. The CDR3 region is CASGTIRRGSDQPQHF. The CDR3 DNA reads TGTGCCAGCGGCACAATCCGTCGGGGCTCGGATCAGCCCCAGCATTTT.

This clonotype was observed a few times. The V gene is TRBV9, the J gene TRBJ2-7, with TRBD1 matching 8 bases. The J segment lost 7 bases and the V segment lost 2 bases, leaving 8 bases of the junction unmatched. The CDR3 has 14 residues. The V gene's germline CDR1 is SGDLS and CDR2 YYNGEE. The CDR3 DNA sequence: TGTGCCAGCAGCGTCCAGGGGGCAGGGGAAGAGCAGTACTTC. Translated, it gives CASSVQGAGEEQYF.

Only a few counts were recorded for this clonotype. The chain recombines TRBV20-1 with TRBJ2-5, with 9 bases aligning to TRBD2. The germline V gene encodes CDR1 DFQATT and CDR2 SNEGSKA (reference sequence). This CDR3 contains 16 residues. J gave up 3 bases and V 5 bases, and 13 bases lay outside the gene matches. The CDR3 DNA is TGCAGTGCTGGAGCGGGGGGCCCGGGTTGGGAAGAGACCCAGTACTTC. Encoded protein: CSAGAGGPGWEETQYF.